The 5 T cell receptor beta chains presented below share a single source sample, sequenced in a study of CD8+ T cells in alopecia areata. As to treatment: oral pan-JAK inhibitor, 5-10 mg twice daily. The sequencing template was cDNA reverse transcribed from extracted RNA. Data came from immunoSEQ multiplex PCR; TCRdb stores just in-frame clones and leaves some out. The table records 150,000 to 200,000 clones, approximately 51% of them present only once. The sample here was CD8+ T cells sorted from blood, taken at roughly week 53, from a patient treated with tofacitinib. The receptors were gathered from a human donor with alopecia areata.

The rearrangement uses TRBV5-4 and TRBJ2-2, with D tentatively TRBD1 (6 bases). Trimming pared 4 bases from V and 3 bases from J, leaving 13 bases between. The CDR3 has 15 amino acids. Looked up from germline, CDR1 is SGHNT and CDR2 is YYREEE (reference sequence). The CDR3 DNA follows: TGTGCCAGCAGCCTGAAAGGACAGCACACCGGGGAGCTGTTTTTT. Translation gives CASSLKGQHTGELFF.

V usage is TRBV4-1 and J usage is TRBJ1-6, with D hard to call. Trimming removed 0 bases from V and 9 bases from J, with 6 bases in between. This CDR3 comprises 13 residues. The germline CDR1 and CDR2 sequences are MGHRA and YSYEKL. DNA of the CDR3: TGCGCCAGCAGCCAAGAAACCCTTTCACCCCTCCACTTT. It is translated as CASSQETLSPLHF.

The chain is built from TRBV18 and TRBJ2-7, with 10 bases matching TRBD1. Germline-derived CDR1 and CDR2 are KGHSH and LQKENI. Trimming took 6 bases from V and 4 from J; bases not matched to a gene: 6. The CDR3 spans 14 residues. This CDR3 reads CASSRDRGIYEQYF. The CDR3 bases are TGTGCCAGCTCTCGGGACAGGGGCATATACGAGCAGTACTTC.

Only a few counts were recorded for this clone. This sequence joins TRBV15 and TRBJ2-1, with TRBD1 matching over 7 bases. The CDR3 runs 12 residues. J was trimmed by 4 bases and V by 8 bases; bases with no gene match: 2. Germline CDR1 and CDR2: LNHNV and YYDKDF (reference sequence). The CDR3 DNA sequence: TGTGCCACCGACAGGGATTACAATGAGCAGTTCTTC. It encodes CATDRDYNEQFF.

The rearrangement uses TRBV27 and TRBJ2-2; D unresolved. V lost 5 bases and J 4 bases, leaving 14 bases between the germline ends. Germline V gives CDR1 MNHEY, CDR2 SMNVEV (reference sequence). The CDR3 length is 15 residues. The CDR3 region is CASSPSVQGTGELFF. The CDR3 DNA is TGTGCCAGCAGTCCCTCGGTCCAAGGCACCGGGGAGCTGTTTTTT.